The 25 T cell receptor beta chains below were found in one sample sequenced in a study of blood T cell repertoires in COVID-19. Method: immunoSEQ multiplex PCR; TCRdb's copy keeps in-frame clones and lacks some. The sample shows approximately 38,000 clones, 87% of them seen only once. The specimen sequenced was peripheral blood. The receptors were sampled from a man aged 55 to 70 with COVID-19, enrolled during active disease.

The chain links TRBV24-1 to TRBJ1-2, with D tentatively TRBD1 (6 bases). Per the germline V gene, CDR1 is KGHDR and CDR2 is SFDVKD. The CDR3 extends over 13 amino acids. Trimming took off 4 bases at V and 5 bases at J, with 10 bases between the two ends. In nucleotides, the CDR3 is TGTGCCACCAGTGACAAGGACAGTTATGGCTACACCTTC. Translated: CATSDKDSYGYTF.

This rearrangement joins TRBV7-2 to TRBJ1-6; D gene uncertain. Trimming pared 2 bases from V and 0 bases from J, leaving 14 bases between. This CDR3 comprises 18 residues. Germline V CDR1 and CDR2: SGHTA, FQGNSA. The CDR3 nucleotides are TGTGCCAGCAGCTTAAGTGTCGCACCAGGCTCCTATAATTCACCCCTCCACTTT. This sequence encodes CASSLSVAPGSYNSPLHF.

The V and J genes are TRBV9 and TRBJ2-7; 9 nucleotides agree with TRBD1. From germline, CDR1 is SGDLS and CDR2 YYNGEE. V shed 3 bases and J 2 bases; nucleotides not matched to a gene: 6. CDR3 length equals 15 residues. CDR3 coding DNA: TGTGCCAGCAGCGCGGACAGGGGCGTAGCCTACGAGCAGTACTTC. Translated, it gives CASSADRGVAYEQYF.

V and J are TRBV24-1 and TRBJ1-2, with TRBD1 identical over 8 bases. After removal of 3 bases from V and 6 bases from J, the junction contained 8 bases not matched to a gene. The CDR3 is 15 amino acids. Germline CDR1 and CDR2: KGHDR and SFDVKD. The CDR3 loop reads CATSDVTGGRDGYTF. The CDR3 DNA sequence: TGTGCCACCAGTGATGTCACAGGGGGAAGAGATGGCTACACCTTC.

This clone is labeled as medium-sized. The gene calls are TRBV3-1 (or the pseudogene TRBV3-2) and TRBJ1-1; the D is unclear. CDR3 length equals 12 residues. Trimming cost V 8 bases and J 4 bases, with 11 bases left between them. Germline V gene sequence: CDR1 LGHDT, CDR2 YNNKEL (reference sequence). The CDR3 sequence is CASRAEGTEAFF. The CDR3 DNA follows: TGTGCCAGCCGCGCGGAGGGCACTGAAGCTTTCTTT.

CDR3 sequence: CASSSGQLRNTEAFF. CDR3 in DNA: TGCGCCAGCAGCTCAGGACAGCTTAGGAACACTGAAGCTTTCTTT. The rearrangement links TRBV5-1 to TRBJ1-1; possibly TRBD1 for D (6 bases). In germline, CDR1 is SGHRS, CDR2 YFSETQ. Trimming cost V 3 bases and J 1 base, with 13 bases left between them. The CDR3 is 15 amino acids. The full variable domain, in which reference TRBV5-1 and TRBJ1-1 provide the parts outside the CDR3, is KAGVTQTPRYLIKTRGQQVTLSCSPISGHRSVSWYQQTPGQGLQFLFEYFSETQRNKGNFPGRFSGRQFSNSRSEMNVSTLELGDSALYLCASSSGQLRNTEAFFGQGTRLTVV.

This chain's CDR3 is CASSDLGGLNEQFF. CDR3 DNA: TGCGCCAGCAGTGACCTGGGAGGGCTGAATGAGCAGTTCTTC. The chain is built from TRBV10-2 and TRBJ2-1; 7 bases align to TRBD2. Trimming cost V 3 bases and J 7 bases; bases outside gene matches: 6. This CDR3 has 14 amino acids. Germline V gene lookup returns CDR1 WSHSY and CDR2 SAAADI.

The chain has TRBV28 and TRBJ2-5; 15 bases are a match to TRBD2. CDR1 is MDHEN and CDR2 is SYDVKM in the germline V gene. V lost 3 bases, J lost 2 bases, and 19 bases stayed unmatched. CDR3 length equals 22 residues. CDR3: CASSFGGLRTSGRAPGQETQYF. The CDR3 DNA reads TGTGCCAGCAGTTTTGGAGGGTTAAGGACTAGCGGGAGGGCTCCGGGGCAAGAGACCCAGTACTTC.

This chain connects TRBV4-1 to TRBJ2-3; maybe TRBD2 (6 bases). The CDR3 totals 17 residues. Germline V lookup: CDR1 MGHRA, CDR2 YSYEKL. V lost 2 bases, J lost 1 base, and 16 bases lay in between. CDR3: CASSQSHLGLRTDTQYF. CDR3 DNA sequence: TGCGCCAGCAGCCAATCCCACTTGGGACTCCGCACAGATACGCAGTATTTT.

The chain carries TRBV10-2 and TRBJ2-1; 8 nucleotides agree with TRBD1. The CDR3 spans 14 residues. V lost 8 bases and J lost 4; bases outside the gene matches: 7. Germline CDR1 reads WSHSY; CDR2 reads SAAADI. DNA of the CDR3: TGCGCCAGCGGAGACAGGGGCGCTTACAATGAGCAGTTCTTC. Its protein product is CASGDRGAYNEQFF.

The rearrangement joins TRBV4-3 to TRBJ2-1, with 9 bases matching TRBD2. Germline CDR1 is LGHNA and CDR2 is YSLEER. The CDR3 is 19 residues long. Losses at the gene ends were 0 bases for V and 0 bases for J; bases not matched to a gene: 9. The CDR3 here is CASSQDPAGAGGSYNEQFF. DNA of the CDR3: TGCGCCAGCAGCCAAGATCCAGCGGGAGCGGGGGGCTCCTACAATGAGCAGTTCTTC.

The chain is built from TRBV4-1 and TRBJ2-2; possibly TRBD1 for D (6 bases). This CDR3 is 16 amino acids long. Germline V gives CDR1 MGHRA, CDR2 YSYEKL. The V gene lost 4 bases and the J gene lost 0 bases, with 12 bases spanning the gap. CDR3 sequence: CASSLQGSANTGELFF. Here the CDR3 DNA reads TGCGCCAGCAGCCTACAGGGTTCCGCGAACACCGGGGAGCTGTTTTTT.

The chain uses TRBV27 and TRBJ2-7; perhaps TRBD2 as D (6 bases). Germline V gene data show CDR1 as MNHEY and CDR2 as SMNVEV (reference sequence). V was pared by 5 bases and J by 2 bases, with 13 bases between. The CDR3 totals 14 residues. As DNA, the CDR3 is TGTGCCAGCAGTGTATATAGCGGAGCCTACGAGCAGTACTTC. Its translation: CASSVYSGAYEQYF.

The J gene is TRBJ1-3, the V gene TRBV2, with unresolved D. V lost 1 base to trimming and J lost 1 base, with 5 bases between them. The CDR3 loop spans 14 amino acids. CDR1 is SNHLY, CDR2 FYNNEI, per germline. For the CDR3, the DNA is TGTGCCAGCAGTGAAGTCATGTCTGGAAACACCATATATTTT. This codes for CASSEVMSGNTIYF.

The V and J genes are TRBV3-1 (or the pseudogene TRBV3-2) and TRBJ2-4, with 10 bases aligning to TRBD2. CDR3 size: 13 residues. The V gene end was trimmed by 6 bases and the J gene end by 5 bases; junction bases not matched to a gene: 1. Germline V gene lookup returns CDR1 LGHDT and CDR2 YNNKEL (reference sequence). CDR3 amino acids: CASSLAGENIQYF. DNA for the CDR3: TGTGCCAGCAGTCTAGCGGGGGAAAACATTCAGTACTTC.

In this sample, this clone turned up once. The chain has TRBV10-3 and TRBJ1-2; the D gene is possibly TRBD1 (5 bases). There are 19 residues in the CDR3. V lost 3 bases and J lost 0, with 23 bases in between. Germline lookup yields CDR1 ENHRY and CDR2 SYGVKD. DNA of the CDR3: TGTGCCATCAGTGATGGGGGGTACAGAGCCACCGGGGCTAACTATGGCTACACCTTC. Its protein product is CAISDGGYRATGANYGYTF.

The chain joins TRBV7-2 to TRBJ2-7; 11 bases fit TRBD2. Trimming removed 8 bases from V and 2 bases from J; junction bases left unmatched: 8. CDR3 length: 15 residues. From germline, CDR1 is SGHTA and CDR2 FQGNSA. The DNA for the CDR3 is TGTGCCAGCGGAATCTCTAGCGGGGGGCCCTACGAGCAGTACTTC. Its translation: CASGISSGGPYEQYF.

The chain joins TRBV6-1 to TRBJ2-7, with D perhaps TRBD1 (5 bases). Trimming stripped 2 bases from V and 6 bases from J, with 14 bases between. The CDR3 contains 14 residues. The V gene's germline CDR1 is MNHNS and CDR2 SASEGT. The CDR3: CASSESGKGVEQYF. The CDR3 DNA sequence: TGTGCCAGCAGTGAATCAGGAAAAGGGGTCGAGCAGTACTTC.

The chain combines TRBV2 with TRBJ2-1; perhaps TRBD1 as D (6 bases). Per germline, CDR1 SNHLY and CDR2 FYNNEI. This CDR3 is 15 amino acids long. The ends were cut back, 5 bases at V and 5 bases at J, with 16 bases in the middle. The CDR3 nucleotides read TGTGCCAGCAGTCGAAGTAGTGGGGGCAACAATGAGCAGTTCTTC. This codes for CASSRSSGGNNEQFF. Drawing the rest from reference TRBV2 and TRBJ2-1, the complete variable domain is EPEVTQTPSHQVTQMGQEVILRCVPISNHLYFYWYRQILGQKVEFLVSFYNNEISEKSEIFDDQFSVERPDGSNFTLKIRSTKLEDSAMYFCASSRSSGGNNEQFFGPGTRLTVL.

V and J are TRBV7-8 and TRBJ2-1, with D possibly TRBD1 on 7 matching bases. The germline V gene has CDR1 SGHVS and CDR2 FQNEAQ. This CDR3 has 15 amino acids. V lost 5 bases and J lost 5, with 16 bases in between. CDR3 nucleotide sequence: TGTGCCAGCAGCCCCCAGGGGGGAGGCAACAATGAGCAGTTCTTC. It specifies CASSPQGGGNNEQFF.

The V and J genes are TRBV9 and TRBJ2-7; 8 bases are shared with TRBD2. The CDR3 has 14 amino acids. V shed 0 bases and J 5 bases; nucleotides not matched to a gene: 4. Germline CDR1 and CDR2: SGDLS and YYNGEE. CDR3 DNA: TGTGCCAGCAGCGTAGCGGGAGGGGGGGACGAGCAGTACTTC. This codes for CASSVAGGGDEQYF. Looking up the rest from reference TRBV9 and TRBJ2-7 gives the full variable domain: DSGVTQTPKHLITATGQRVTLRCSPRSGDLSVYWYQQSLDQGLQFLIQYYNGEERAKGNILERFSAQQFPDLHSELNLSSLELGDSALYFCASSVAGGGDEQYFGPGTRLTVT.

In its sample, this clone was seen a few times. The J gene is TRBJ2-7, the V gene TRBV11-3; the D gene is possibly TRBD1 (5 bases). V lost 1 base, J lost 6 bases, and 10 bases lay in between. The CDR3 is made up of 13 amino acids. Germline V lookup: CDR1 SGHNT, CDR2 YENEEA. In DNA form, the CDR3 reads TGTGCCAGCAGCTTAGTACAGGCCATCGAGCAGTACTTC. It specifies CASSLVQAIEQYF.

Only one count was recorded for this clone. The CDR3 bases are TGTGCCTGGAGTGTATACGGGGGGAACCAGCCCCAGCATTTT. Protein sequence: CAWSVYGGNQPQHF. V and J are TRBV30 and TRBJ1-5; TRBD1 is a possible D gene (5 bases). The CDR3 has 14 amino acids. The V and J ends lost 0 bases and 7 bases respectively, with 13 bases between them. Germline-derived CDR1 and CDR2 are GTSNPN and SVGIG (reference sequence).

This chain joins TRBV7-9 and TRBJ2-7; 7 nucleotides line up with TRBD1. Unmatched junction bases numbered 6, after V lost 6 bases and J lost 4 bases. The CDR3 is 13 residues long. CDR1 is SEHNR, CDR2 FQNEAQ, per germline (reference sequence). For the CDR3, the DNA is TGTGCCAGCAGGAAGGGGGCGGATTACGAGCAGTACTTC. Its protein product is CASRKGADYEQYF.

The chain uses TRBV11-2 and TRBJ1-2; TRBD1 matches 7 bases. The CDR3 runs to 16 residues. The germline V gene has CDR1 SGHAT and CDR2 FQNNGV. Trimming took 1 base from V and 6 from J; bases not matched to a gene: 11. The CDR3 region is CASSLGVVTGRNGYTF. The CDR3 coding sequence is TGTGCCAGCAGCTTAGGAGTTGTGACAGGGAGGAATGGCTACACCTTC.